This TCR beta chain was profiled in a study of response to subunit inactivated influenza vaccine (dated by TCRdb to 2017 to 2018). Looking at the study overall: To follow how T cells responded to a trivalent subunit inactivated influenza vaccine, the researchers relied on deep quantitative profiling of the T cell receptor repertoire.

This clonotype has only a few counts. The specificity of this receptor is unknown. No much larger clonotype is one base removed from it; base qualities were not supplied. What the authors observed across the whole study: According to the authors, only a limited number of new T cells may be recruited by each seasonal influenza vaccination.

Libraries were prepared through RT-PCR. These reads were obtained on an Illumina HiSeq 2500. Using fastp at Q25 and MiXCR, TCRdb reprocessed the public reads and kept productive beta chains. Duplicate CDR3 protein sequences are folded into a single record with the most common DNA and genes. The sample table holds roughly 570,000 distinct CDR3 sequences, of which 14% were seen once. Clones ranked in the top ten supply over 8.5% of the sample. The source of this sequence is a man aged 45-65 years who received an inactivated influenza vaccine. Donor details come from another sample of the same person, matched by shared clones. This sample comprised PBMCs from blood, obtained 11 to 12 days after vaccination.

The sequenced DNA is TGTGCCAGCAGCCCCACAGGGTCTGTTTACTATGGCTACACCTTC. This translates into CASSPTGSVYYGYTF. Here the chain combines TRBV5-5 and TRBJ1-2, with a weak D call of TRBD1 (6 bases match). The trim is 4 bases for V and 3 bases for J, with a gap of 16 bases between the germline ends. The CDR3 runs 15 amino acids, cysteine and phenylalanine included. The DNA shown is the 45-base CDR3, in frame from base 1. From the germline V gene (reference sequence), CDR1 is SGHKS and CDR2 is YYEKEE.